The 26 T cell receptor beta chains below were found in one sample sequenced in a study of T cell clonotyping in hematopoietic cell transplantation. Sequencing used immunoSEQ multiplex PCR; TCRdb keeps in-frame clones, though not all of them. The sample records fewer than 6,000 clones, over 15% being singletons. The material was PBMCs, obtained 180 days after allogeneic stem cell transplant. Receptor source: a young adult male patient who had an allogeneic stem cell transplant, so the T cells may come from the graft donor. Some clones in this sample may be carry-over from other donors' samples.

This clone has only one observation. As DNA, the CDR3 is TGTGCCTGGAGTGTTGGACTAGCGAGTGAGCAGTACTTC. It translates to CAWSVGLASEQYF. The V gene is TRBV30, the J gene TRBJ2-7; 9 bases are shared with TRBD2. CDR3 length equals 13 residues. The J segment lost 7 bases and the V segment lost 0 bases, leaving 4 bases of the junction unmatched. Germline values: CDR1 GTSNPN, CDR2 SVGIG (reference sequence).

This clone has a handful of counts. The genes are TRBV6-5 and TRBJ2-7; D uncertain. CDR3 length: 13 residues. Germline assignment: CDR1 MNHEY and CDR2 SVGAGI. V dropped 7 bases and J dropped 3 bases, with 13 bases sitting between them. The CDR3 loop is CASTSRLDYEQYF. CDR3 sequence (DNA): TGTGCCAGCACATCTCGGTTGGACTACGAGCAGTACTTC.

Here the CDR3 reads CASSLGGTNTYEQYF. The DNA of the CDR3 is TGTGCCAGCAGCTTAGGGGGGACTAACACCTACGAGCAGTACTTC. This chain links TRBV11-1 with TRBJ2-7; 7 bases match TRBD2. The V gene's germline CDR1 is SGHAT and CDR2 FQDESV (reference sequence). The CDR3 has 15 amino acids. J gave up 2 bases and V 1 base, and 5 bases lay outside the gene matches.

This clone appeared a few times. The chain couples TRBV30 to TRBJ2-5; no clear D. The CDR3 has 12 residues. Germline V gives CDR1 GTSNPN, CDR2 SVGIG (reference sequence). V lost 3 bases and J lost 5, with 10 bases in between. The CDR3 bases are TGTGCCTGGAGCCTCGACCGGGAGACCCAGTACTTC. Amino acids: CAWSLDRETQYF. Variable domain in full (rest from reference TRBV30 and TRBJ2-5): SQTIHQWPATLVQPVGSPLSLECTVEGTSNPNLYWYRQAAGRGLQLLFYSVGIGQISSEVPQNLSASRPQDRQFILSSKKLLLSDSGFYLCAWSLDRETQYFGPGTRLLVL.

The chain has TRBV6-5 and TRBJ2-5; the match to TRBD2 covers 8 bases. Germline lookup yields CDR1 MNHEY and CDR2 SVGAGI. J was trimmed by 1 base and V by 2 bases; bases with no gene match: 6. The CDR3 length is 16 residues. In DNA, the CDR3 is TGTGCCAGCAGTTACACTAGCGGACAGACCCAAGAGACCCAGTACTTC. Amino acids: CASSYTSGQTQETQYF.

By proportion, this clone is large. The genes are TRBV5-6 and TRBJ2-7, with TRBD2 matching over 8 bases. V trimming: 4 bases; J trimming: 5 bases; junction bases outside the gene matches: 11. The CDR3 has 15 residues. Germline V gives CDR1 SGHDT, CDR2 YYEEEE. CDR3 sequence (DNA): TGTGCCAGCAGCCGGGACCGAGGGACTAGAAACGAGCAGTACTTC. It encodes CASSRDRGTRNEQYF.

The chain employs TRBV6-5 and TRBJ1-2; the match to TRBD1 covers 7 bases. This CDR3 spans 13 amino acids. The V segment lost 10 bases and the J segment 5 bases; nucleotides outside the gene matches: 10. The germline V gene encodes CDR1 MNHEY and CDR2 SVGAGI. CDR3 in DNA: TGTGCCACCAGGGGGGCCGTAGGGTATGGCTACACCTTC. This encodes CATRGAVGYGYTF.

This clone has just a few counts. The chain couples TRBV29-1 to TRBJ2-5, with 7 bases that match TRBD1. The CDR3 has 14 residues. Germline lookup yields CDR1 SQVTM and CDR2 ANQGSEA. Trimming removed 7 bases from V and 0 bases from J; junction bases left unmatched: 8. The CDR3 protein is CSADDDRDQETQYF. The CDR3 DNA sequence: TGCAGCGCCGACGACGACAGGGACCAAGAGACCCAGTACTTC. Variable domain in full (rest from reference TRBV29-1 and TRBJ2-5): SAVISQKPSRDICQRGTSLTIQCQVDSQVTMMFWYRQQPGQSLTLIATANQGSEATYESGFVIDKFPISRPNLTFSTLTVSNMSPEDSSIYLCSADDDRDQETQYFGPGTRLLVL.

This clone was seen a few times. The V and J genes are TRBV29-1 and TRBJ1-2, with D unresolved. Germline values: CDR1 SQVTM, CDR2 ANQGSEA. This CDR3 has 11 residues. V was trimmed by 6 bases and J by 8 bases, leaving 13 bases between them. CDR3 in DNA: TGCAGCGTCCTGACCGCCCGCGGCTACACCTTC. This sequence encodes CSVLTARGYTF.

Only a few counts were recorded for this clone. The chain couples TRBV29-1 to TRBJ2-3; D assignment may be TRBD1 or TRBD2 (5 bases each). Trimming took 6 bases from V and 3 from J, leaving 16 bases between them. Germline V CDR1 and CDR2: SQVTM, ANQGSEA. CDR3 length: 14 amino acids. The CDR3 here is CSVSPGPGTDTQYF. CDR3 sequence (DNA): TGCAGCGTGTCTCCGGGACCCGGGACAGATACGCAGTATTTT.

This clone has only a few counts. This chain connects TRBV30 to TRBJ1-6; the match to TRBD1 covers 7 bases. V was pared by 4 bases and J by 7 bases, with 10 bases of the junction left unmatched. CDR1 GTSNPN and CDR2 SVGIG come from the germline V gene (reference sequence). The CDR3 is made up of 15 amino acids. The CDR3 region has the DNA TGTGCCTGGACCCGCCTGGGGGACAGAAATTCACCCCTCCACTTT. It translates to CAWTRLGDRNSPLHF.

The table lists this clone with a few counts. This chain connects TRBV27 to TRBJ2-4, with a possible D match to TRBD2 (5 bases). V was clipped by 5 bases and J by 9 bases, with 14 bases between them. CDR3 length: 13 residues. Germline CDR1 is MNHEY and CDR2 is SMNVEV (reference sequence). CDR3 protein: CASSSNLAGIQYF. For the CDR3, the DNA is TGTGCCAGCAGTAGTAATCTAGCCGGCATTCAGTACTTC.

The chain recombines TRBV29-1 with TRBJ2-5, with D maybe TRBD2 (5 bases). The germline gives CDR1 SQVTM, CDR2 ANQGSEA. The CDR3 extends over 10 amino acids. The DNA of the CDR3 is TGCAGTGTGAGCCGGGGGACCCAGTACTTC. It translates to CSVSRGTQYF.

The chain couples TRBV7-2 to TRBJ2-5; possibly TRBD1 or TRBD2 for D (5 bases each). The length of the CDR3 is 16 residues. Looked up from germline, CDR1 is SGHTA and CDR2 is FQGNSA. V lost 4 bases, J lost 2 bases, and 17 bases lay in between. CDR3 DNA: TGTGCCAGCAGCTCAAGGGACGACAGCAGTCAAGAGACCCAGTACTTC. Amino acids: CASSSRDDSSQETQYF. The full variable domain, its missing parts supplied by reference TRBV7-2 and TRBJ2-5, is GAGVSQSPSNKVTEKGKDVELRCDPISGHTALYWYRQSLGQGLEFLIYFQGNSAPDKSGLPSDRFSAERTGGSVSTLTIQRTQQEDSAVYLCASSSRDDSSQETQYFGPGTRLLVL.

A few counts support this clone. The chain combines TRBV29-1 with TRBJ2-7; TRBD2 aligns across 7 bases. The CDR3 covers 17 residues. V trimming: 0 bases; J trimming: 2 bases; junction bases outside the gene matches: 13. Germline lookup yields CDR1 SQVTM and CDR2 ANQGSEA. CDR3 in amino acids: CSVEDPEDELAPYEQYF. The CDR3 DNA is TGCAGCGTTGAAGATCCAGAGGATGAACTAGCGCCCTACGAGCAGTACTTC.

CDR3 DNA sequence: TGCAGCGTTGAAGGAGGCACTGAAGCTTTCTTT. It translates to CSVEGGTEAFF. The gene calls are TRBV29-1 and TRBJ1-1, with unresolved D. Trimming left V 1 base short and J 4 bases short, with 4 bases between. The CDR3 has 11 residues. CDR1 is SQVTM and CDR2 is ANQGSEA in the germline V gene.

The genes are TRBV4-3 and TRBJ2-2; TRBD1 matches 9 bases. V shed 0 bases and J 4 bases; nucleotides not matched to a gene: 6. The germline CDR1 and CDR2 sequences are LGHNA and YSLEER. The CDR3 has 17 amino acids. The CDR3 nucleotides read TGCGCCAGCAGCCAAGAACTCGGGACAGGGAGCACCGGGGAGCTGTTTTTT. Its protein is CASSQELGTGSTGELFF.

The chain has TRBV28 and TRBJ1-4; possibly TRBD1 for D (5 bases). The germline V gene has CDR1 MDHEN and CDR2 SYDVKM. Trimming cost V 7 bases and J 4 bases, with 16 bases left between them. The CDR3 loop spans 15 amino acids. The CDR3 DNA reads TGTGCCAGCAAACGGGTAGGGGAAGATAATGAAAAACTGTTTTTT. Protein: CASKRVGEDNEKLFF. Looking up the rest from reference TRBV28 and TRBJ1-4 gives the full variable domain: DVKVTQSSRYLVKRTGEKVFLECVQDMDHENMFWYRQDPGLGLRLIYFSYDVKMKEKGDIPEGYSVSREKKERFSLILESASTNQTSMYLCASKRVGEDNEKLFFGSGTQLSVL.

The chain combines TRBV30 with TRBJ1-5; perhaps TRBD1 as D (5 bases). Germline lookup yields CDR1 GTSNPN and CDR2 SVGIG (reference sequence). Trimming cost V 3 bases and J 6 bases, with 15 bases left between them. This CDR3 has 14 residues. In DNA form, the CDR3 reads TGTGCCTGGAGGGCAGGGCTCGGCAGTCAGCCCCAGCATTTT. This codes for CAWRAGLGSQPQHF.

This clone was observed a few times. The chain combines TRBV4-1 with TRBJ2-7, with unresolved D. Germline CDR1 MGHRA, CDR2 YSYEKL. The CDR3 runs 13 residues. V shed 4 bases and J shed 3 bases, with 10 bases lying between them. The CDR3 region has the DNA TGCGCCAGCAGCCCCGTCACATACTACGAGCAGTACTTC. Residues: CASSPVTYYEQYF.

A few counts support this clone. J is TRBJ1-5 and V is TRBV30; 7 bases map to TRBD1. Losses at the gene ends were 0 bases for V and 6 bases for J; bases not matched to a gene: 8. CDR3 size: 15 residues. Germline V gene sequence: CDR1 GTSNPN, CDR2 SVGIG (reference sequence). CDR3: CAWSVSGGIGQPQHF. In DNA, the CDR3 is TGTGCCTGGAGTGTGTCAGGGGGAATCGGTCAGCCCCAGCATTTT.

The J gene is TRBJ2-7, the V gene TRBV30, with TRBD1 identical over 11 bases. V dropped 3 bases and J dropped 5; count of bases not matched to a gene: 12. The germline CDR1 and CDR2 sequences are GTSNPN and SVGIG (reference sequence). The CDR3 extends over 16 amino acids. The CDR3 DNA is TGTGCCTGGAGAGACGAATCCGGGACAGGGGGGGACGAGCAGTACTTC. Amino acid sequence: CAWRDESGTGGDEQYF.

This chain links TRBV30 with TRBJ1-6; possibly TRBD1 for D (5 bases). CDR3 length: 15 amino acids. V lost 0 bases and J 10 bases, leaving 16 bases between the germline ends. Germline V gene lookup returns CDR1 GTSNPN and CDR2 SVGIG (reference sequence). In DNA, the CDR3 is TGTGCCTGGAGTGTATTAGGGGTTTATCAGTCACCCCTCCACTTT. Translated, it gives CAWSVLGVYQSPLHF.

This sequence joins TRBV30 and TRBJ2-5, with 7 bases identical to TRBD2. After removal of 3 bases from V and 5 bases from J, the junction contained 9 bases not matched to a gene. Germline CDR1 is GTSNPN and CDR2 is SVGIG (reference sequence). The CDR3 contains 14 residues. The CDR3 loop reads CAWRPGGRIETQYF. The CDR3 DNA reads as TGTGCCTGGAGGCCGGGAGGACGGATCGAGACCCAGTACTTC.

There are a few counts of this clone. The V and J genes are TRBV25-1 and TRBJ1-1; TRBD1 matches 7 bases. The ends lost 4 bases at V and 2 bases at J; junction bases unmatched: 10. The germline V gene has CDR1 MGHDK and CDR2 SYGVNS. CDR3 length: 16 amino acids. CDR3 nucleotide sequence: TGTGCCAGCAGTGTAGGGACAGCGAAAAGTAACACTGAAGCTTTCTTT. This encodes CASSVGTAKSNTEAFF.

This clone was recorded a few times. The CDR3 protein is CASRPGPYGYTF. As DNA, the CDR3 is TGTGCCAGTAGGCCGGGCCCCTATGGCTACACCTTC. The chain couples TRBV19 to TRBJ1-2, with D unclear. Germline-derived CDR1 and CDR2 are LNHDA and SQIVND (reference sequence). Trimming took 6 bases from V and 4 from J, leaving 9 bases between them. The CDR3 covers 12 residues.